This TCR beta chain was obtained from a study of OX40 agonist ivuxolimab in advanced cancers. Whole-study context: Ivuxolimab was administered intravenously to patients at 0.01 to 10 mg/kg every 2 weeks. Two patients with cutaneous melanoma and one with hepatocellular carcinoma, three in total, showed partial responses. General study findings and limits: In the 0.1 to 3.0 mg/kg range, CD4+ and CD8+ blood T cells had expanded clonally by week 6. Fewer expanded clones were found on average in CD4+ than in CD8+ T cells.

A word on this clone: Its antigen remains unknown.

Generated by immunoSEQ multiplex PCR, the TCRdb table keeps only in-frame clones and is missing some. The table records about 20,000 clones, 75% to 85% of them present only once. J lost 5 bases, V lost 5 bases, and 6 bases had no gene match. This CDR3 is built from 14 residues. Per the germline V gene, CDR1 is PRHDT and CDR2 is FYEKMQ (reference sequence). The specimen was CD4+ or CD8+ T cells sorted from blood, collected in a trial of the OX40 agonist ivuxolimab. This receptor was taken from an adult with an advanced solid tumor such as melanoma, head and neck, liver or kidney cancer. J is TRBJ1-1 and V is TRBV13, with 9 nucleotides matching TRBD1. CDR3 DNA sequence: TGTGCCAGCAGCGCACAGGGGGCGCGAACTGAAGCTTTCTTT. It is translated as CASSAQGARTEAFF.